This TCR beta chain emerged from a study of shared T cell receptors in the human thymus. TCRdb keeps only in-frame clones here, not all; method: immunoSEQ multiplex PCR. The sample has some 720,000 clones, approximately 88% seen once. V shed 3 bases, J shed 2 bases, and the junction held 11 bases outside the gene matches. This CDR3 is 18 amino acids long. Germline CDR1 is MDHEN and CDR2 is SYDVKM. These data also featured in a second study, about human thymus T cells. That study reports: Donors consisted of healthy Finnish infants (having corrective surgery for congenital heart defects). Thymic samples were excised during corrective heart operations. Thymic and blood repertoires appeared to carry a bias in their V and J gene usage. Related research found strongly overlapping thymic repertoires in unrelated individuals.

Sequenced input: thymocytes. This receptor was obtained from a boy under three years old with a congenital heart defect. The V call is TRBV28, the J call TRBJ2-7, with 12 bases identical to TRBD2. The CDR3 sequence: CASSFGLWGTSGPYEQYF. CDR3 DNA sequence: TGTGCCAGCAGTTTCGGGCTATGGGGGACTAGCGGGCCCTACGAGCAGTACTTC.